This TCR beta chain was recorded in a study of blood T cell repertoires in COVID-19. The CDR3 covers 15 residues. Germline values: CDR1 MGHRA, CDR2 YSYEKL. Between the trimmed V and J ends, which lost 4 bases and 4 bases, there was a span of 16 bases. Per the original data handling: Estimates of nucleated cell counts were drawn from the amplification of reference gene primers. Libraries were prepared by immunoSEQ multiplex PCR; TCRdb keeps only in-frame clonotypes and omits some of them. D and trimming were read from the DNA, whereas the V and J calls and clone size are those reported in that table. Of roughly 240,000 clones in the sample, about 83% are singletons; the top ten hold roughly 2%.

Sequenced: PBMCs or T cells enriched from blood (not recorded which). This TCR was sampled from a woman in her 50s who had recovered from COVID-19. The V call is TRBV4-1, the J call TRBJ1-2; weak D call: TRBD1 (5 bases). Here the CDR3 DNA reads TGCGCCAGCAGCCTAAGCCGCGGGGCTACCTATGGCTACACCTTC. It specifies CASSLSRGATYGYTF.